The clone carrying this TCR beta chain was observed a few times. Clones were read by immunoSEQ multiplex PCR, and TCRdb kept only the in-frame ones, dropping some. Of nearly 80,000 clones listed, under 85% are singletons. Germline V CDR1 and CDR2: MNHEY, SMNVEV (reference sequence). This CDR3 contains 13 residues. V was shortened by 5 bases and J by 6 bases, with 11 bases between the two germline ends. The data were obtained in a study of OX40 agonist ivuxolimab in advanced cancers. This receptor was identified in an adult with an advanced solid tumor such as melanoma, head and neck, liver or kidney cancer. The sequences come from CD4+ or CD8+ T cells sorted from blood, collected in a trial of the OX40 agonist ivuxolimab. The rearrangement uses TRBV27 and TRBJ2-1; D is ambiguous. The CDR3 loop reads CASSRPPGNEQFF. The CDR3 DNA follows: TGTGCCAGCAGTCGCCCGCCAGGCAATGAGCAGTTCTTC.